The 27 T cell receptor beta chains presented below share a single source sample, sequenced in a study of cytomegalovirus exposure and HLA in healthy donors (dated by TCRdb to about 2017). The receptor library was made with the immunoSEQ multiplex PCR assay. This immuneACCESS table, as held by TCRdb, lists in-frame sequences with V and J called but not all clones. Of the missing ones, under half trace to an unresolved V gene in checked studies; the others have no known cause. Counted in this sample were about 49,000 clones; almost 95% of them appeared once. The ten largest clones add up to 1.4% of the sample. The sample consisted of PBMCs. These receptors were taken from a man aged 18 to 29 in good health and CMV-seronegative.

V usage is TRBV2 and J usage is TRBJ1-5; D not resolved. Germline CDR1 and CDR2: SNHLY and FYNNEI. The V end lost 5 bases, the J end lost 2 bases, and 10 bases lay between the germline ends. The CDR3 is 14 amino acids. This chain's CDR3 is CASSSVGGNQPQHF. The DNA of the CDR3 is TGTGCCAGCAGTAGTGTTGGAGGCAATCAGCCCCAGCATTTT.

V usage is TRBV27 and J usage is TRBJ2-3; TRBD1 might be the D (6 bases). Germline V CDR1 and CDR2: MNHEY, SMNVEV (reference sequence). Trimming cost V 2 bases and J 2 bases, with 14 bases left between them. This CDR3 spans 16 amino acids. The CDR3 reads CASSLTGTDYTDTQYF. The DNA for the CDR3 is TGTGCCAGCAGTTTAACAGGGACCGACTACACAGATACGCAGTATTTT.

V is TRBV30 and J is TRBJ2-2; the D is unclear. The CDR3 length is 11 residues. V lost 3 bases and J 6 bases, leaving 5 bases between the germline ends. Per germline, CDR1 GTSNPN and CDR2 SVGIG (reference sequence). CDR3 nucleotides: TGTGCCTGGAGCAGGTCCGGGGAGCTGTTTTTT. Its protein is CAWSRSGELFF.

The gene calls are TRBV28 and TRBJ1-1, with 10 bases that match TRBD1. The CDR3 sequence is 15 residues long. Trimming at V came to 6 bases and at J to 4 bases, leaving 8 bases not matched to a gene. Germline CDR1 and CDR2: MDHEN and SYDVKM. The CDR3, as DNA: TGTGCCAGCAGGCCCGGGACAGGGGTCTTCACTGAAGCTTTCTTT. This translates into CASRPGTGVFTEAFF.

The chain couples TRBV6-4 to TRBJ1-2; D remains ambiguous. The CDR3 consists of 15 residues. Germline-derived CDR1 and CDR2 are MRHNA and SNTAGT. V was shortened by 6 bases and J by 2 bases, with 16 bases between the two germline ends. CDR3 region: CASSRDTGGNYGYTF. CDR3 coding DNA: TGTGCCAGCAGCCGCGACACGGGAGGGAACTATGGCTACACCTTC.

Of note for this clone: One end of the junction is discordant with germline, which a read error may explain. CDR3 in amino acids: CASSYLGTGGYEQYF. The CDR3 DNA is TGTGCCAGTAGTTACTTGGGGACAGGGGGTTACGAGCAGTACTTC. The rearrangement joins TRBV6-6 to TRBJ2-7; 11 nucleotides match TRBD1. Germline V gene sequence: CDR1 MNHNY, CDR2 SVGAGI (reference sequence). CDR3 size: 15 residues.

The genes are TRBV11-2 and TRBJ2-3; 7 bases match TRBD1. The CDR3 runs to 13 residues. V shed 5 bases and J 11 bases; nucleotides not matched to a gene: 10. Germline V CDR1 and CDR2: SGHAT, FQNNGV. This CDR3 reads CASSTGQVVVQYF. CDR3 DNA: TGTGCCAGCAGCACCGGACAGGTCGTGGTGCAGTATTTT.

The chain carries TRBV28 and TRBJ2-7; D might be TRBD1 (6 bases). Germline values: CDR1 MDHEN, CDR2 SYDVKM. CDR3 length equals 12 residues. Trimming removed 6 bases from V and 4 bases from J, with 10 bases in between. The CDR3 nucleotides are TGTGCCAGCAGAATTACAGGGTACGAGCAGTACTTC. Encoded protein: CASRITGYEQYF.

The J gene is TRBJ2-2, the V gene TRBV2, with a tentative D call TRBD1 (5 bases). With 5 bases removed from V and 4 bases from J, the gap between germline ends came to 14 bases. The CDR3 has 15 residues. Looked up from germline, CDR1 is SNHLY and CDR2 is FYNNEI. CDR3 sequence (DNA): TGTGCCAGCAGTATCGTAACCCAGGGCACCGGGGAGCTGTTTTTT. It yields the protein CASSIVTQGTGELFF.

This clone was found a few times. Other DNA sequences in the sample encode the same CDR3. The gene calls are TRBV19 and TRBJ1-1, with D hard to call. Germline CDR1 LNHDA, CDR2 SQIVND (reference sequence). This CDR3 has 13 residues. The V end lost 4 bases, the J end lost 1 base, and 7 bases lay between the germline ends. In DNA, the CDR3 is TGTGCCAGTAGTACCACAAGGAACACTGAAGCTTTCTTT. It yields the protein CASSTTRNTEAFF.

The V call is TRBV6-1, the J call TRBJ2-7; D remains unclear. The CDR3 is 15 amino acids. Germline V gene sequence: CDR1 MNHNS, CDR2 SASEGT. V was cut by 2 bases and J by 5 bases, with 16 bases left in between. The CDR3 bases are TGTGCCAGCAGTGAAAGTCGCCAGGCAGACGACGAGCAGTACTTC. As protein: CASSESRQADDEQYF.

The chain recombines TRBV7-8 with TRBJ2-1; a possible D gene is TRBD2 (6 bases). V shed 2 bases and J shed 3 bases, with 14 bases lying between them. CDR3 length equals 16 residues. Germline V lookup: CDR1 SGHVS, CDR2 FQNEAQ. The CDR3 loop is CASSLTWTGVYNEQFF. The DNA for the CDR3 is TGTGCCAGCAGCTTAACGTGGACGGGGGTCTACAATGAGCAGTTCTTC.

The genes are TRBV4-1 and TRBJ2-7, with 9 bases identical to TRBD1. This CDR3 comprises 16 residues. V trimming: 4 bases; J trimming: 4 bases; junction bases outside the gene matches: 11. Germline V lookup: CDR1 MGHRA, CDR2 YSYEKL. The CDR3 loop reads CASSLIATGGGYEQYF. The DNA of the CDR3 is TGCGCCAGCAGCCTTATCGCGACAGGGGGGGGTTACGAGCAGTACTTC.

The chain employs TRBV28 and TRBJ1-4, with D uncertain. This CDR3 is built from 16 residues. Germline lookup yields CDR1 MDHEN and CDR2 SYDVKM. Deletions cut 5 bases from V and 3 bases from J, with 16 bases between. The CDR3 loop is CASSGVAGEANEKLFF. CDR3 nucleotide sequence: TGTGCCAGCAGTGGGGTCGCGGGCGAGGCTAATGAAAAACTGTTTTTT.

This clone was seen just once. V is TRBV4-1 and J is TRBJ1-1; D remains unclear. The CDR3 runs to 11 residues. Trimming removed 1 base at V and 7 bases at J, with 4 bases between. Germline V CDR1 and CDR2: MGHRA, YSYEKL. The CDR3 DNA reads as TGCGCCAGCAGCCAAGGTAATGAAGCTTTCTTT. Translating gives CASSQGNEAFF.

This chain links TRBV4-2 with TRBJ2-3, with 14 bases identical to TRBD2. Germline loops: CDR1 LGHNA, CDR2 YNFKEQ. This CDR3 has 21 residues. V lost 0 bases to trimming and J lost 4 bases; unmatched junction nucleotides: 15. The CDR3 sequence: CASSQDIFLTSGRATADTQYF. Written as DNA, the CDR3 is TGTGCCAGCAGCCAAGATATTTTCTTGACTAGCGGGAGGGCCACCGCAGATACGCAGTATTTT.

The V gene is TRBV6-5, the J gene TRBJ2-5; D might be TRBD2 (6 bases). Trimming removed 6 bases at V and 2 bases at J, with 10 bases between. Germline CDR1 reads MNHEY; CDR2 reads SVGAGI. The CDR3 sequence is 13 residues long. CDR3 DNA: TGTGCCAGCAGACCTAGCGCTCAAGAGACCCAGTACTTC. Protein: CASRPSAQETQYF.

The rearrangement uses TRBV4-1 and TRBJ2-1, with D maybe TRBD2 (6 bases). The CDR3 covers 15 residues. Germline V CDR1 and CDR2: MGHRA, YSYEKL. Trimming removed 4 bases from V and 7 bases from J, with 17 bases in between. The CDR3 loop reads CASSPLGTYLNEQFF. The CDR3 nucleotides read TGCGCCAGCAGCCCCCTGGGGACTTACCTTAATGAGCAGTTCTTC.

This clone appeared once. V gene TRBV7-2 combines with J gene TRBJ2-7; 9 nucleotides match TRBD1. The CDR3 is 13 residues long. Germline CDR1 SGHTA, CDR2 FQGNSA. The J segment lost 5 bases and the V segment lost 1 base, leaving 0 bases of the junction unmatched. The CDR3: CASSLGTGDEQYF. As DNA, the CDR3 is TGTGCCAGCAGCTTAGGGACAGGGGACGAGCAGTACTTC.

Here the CDR3 DNA reads TGTGCCAGCAGTTCCAACACAGATACGCAGTATTTT. It encodes CASSSNTDTQYF. V and J are TRBV28 and TRBJ2-3; the D is unclear. Trimming cost V 4 bases and J 2 bases, with 4 bases left between them. The CDR3 consists of 12 residues. The germline gives CDR1 MDHEN, CDR2 SYDVKM. The full variable domain, rest sourced from reference TRBV28 and TRBJ2-3, is DVKVTQSSRYLVKRTGEKVFLECVQDMDHENMFWYRQDPGLGLRLIYFSYDVKMKEKGDIPEGYSVSREKKERFSLILESASTNQTSMYLCASSSNTDTQYFGPGTRLTVL.

This chain uses TRBV5-1 with TRBJ2-1; TRBD2 agrees at 12 bases. The CDR3 is 15 amino acids. Looked up from germline, CDR1 is SGHRS and CDR2 is YFSETQ. J lost 10 bases, V lost 3 bases, and 8 bases had no gene match. The DNA for the CDR3 is TGCGCCAGCAGCTGGGAGGGACTAGCGGGCCAAGAGCAGTTCTTC. It yields the protein CASSWEGLAGQEQFF.

The chain is built from TRBV9 and TRBJ2-2; tentatively, D is TRBD2 (5 bases). The CDR3 spans 13 residues. V was clipped by 3 bases and J by 4 bases, with 7 bases between them. Germline loops: CDR1 SGDLS, CDR2 YYNGEE. The CDR3 nucleotides read TGTGCCAGCAGCGAGGGAGTCACCGGGGAGCTGTTTTTT. It codes for CASSEGVTGELFF. The full variable domain, in which reference TRBV9 and TRBJ2-2 provide the parts outside the CDR3, is DSGVTQTPKHLITATGQRVTLRCSPRSGDLSVYWYQQSLDQGLQFLIQYYNGEERAKGNILERFSAQQFPDLHSELNLSSLELGDSALYFCASSEGVTGELFFGEGSRLTVL.

This clone has only one observation. The chain links TRBV11-3 to TRBJ1-1, with 10 positions matching TRBD1. CDR1 is SGHNT, CDR2 YENEEA, per germline. With V trimmed by 4 bases and J by 13 bases, 6 bases remained unmatched. The CDR3 covers 12 residues. As DNA, the CDR3 is TGTGCCAGCAGCTCAAGGACAGGGGGTCTTTTCTTT. The encoded protein is CASSSRTGGLFF.

The V and J genes are TRBV19 and TRBJ2-5, with TRBD2 identical over 13 bases. V lost 5 bases and J lost 4; bases outside the gene matches: 4. Looked up from germline, CDR1 is LNHDA and CDR2 is SQIVND (reference sequence). This CDR3 is built from 15 residues. The CDR3 region has the DNA TGTGCCAGTAGTGCCGGACTAGCGGGAGCAGAGACCCAGTACTTC. It yields the protein CASSAGLAGAETQYF. The variable domain in full, completed from reference TRBV19 and TRBJ2-5, reads DGGITQSPKYLFRKEGQNVTLSCEQNLNHDAMYWYRQDPGQGLRLIYYSQIVNDFQKGDIAEGYSVSREKKESFPLTVTSAQKNPTAFYLCASSAGLAGAETQYFGPGTRLLVL.

The chain recombines TRBV30 with TRBJ2-2, with 10 nucleotides matching TRBD2. Germline V lookup: CDR1 GTSNPN, CDR2 SVGIG (reference sequence). Unmatched junction bases numbered 7, after V lost 6 bases and J lost 3 bases. The CDR3 sequence is 15 residues long. The CDR3 region has the DNA TGTGCCTGTAGCCTAGCGGGAGAGGACACCGGGGAGCTGTTTTTT. Encoded protein: CACSLAGEDTGELFF.

The rearrangement links TRBV19 to TRBJ2-7, with D perhaps matching TRBD2 (6 bases). The germline gives CDR1 LNHDA, CDR2 SQIVND (reference sequence). Deletions cut 5 bases from V and 4 bases from J, with 12 bases between. The CDR3 has 13 amino acids. The CDR3 reads CASSFGRVYEQYF. As DNA, the CDR3 is TGTGCCAGTAGTTTCGGGAGAGTGTACGAGCAGTACTTC. Based on the CDR3 plus reference TRBV19 and TRBJ2-7, the full variable domain is DGGITQSPKYLFRKEGQNVTLSCEQNLNHDAMYWYRQDPGQGLRLIYYSQIVNDFQKGDIAEGYSVSREKKESFPLTVTSAQKNPTAFYLCASSFGRVYEQYFGPGTRLTVT.

CDR3 nucleotides: TGTGCCAGCAGGGGACAGGGATCTGGAAACACCATATATTTT. This translates into CASRGQGSGNTIYF. The chain combines TRBV6-1 with TRBJ1-3; TRBD1 agrees at 9 bases. V was clipped by 6 bases and J by 1 base; unmatched bases: 1. CDR3 size: 14 residues. Germline loops: CDR1 MNHNS, CDR2 SASEGT.